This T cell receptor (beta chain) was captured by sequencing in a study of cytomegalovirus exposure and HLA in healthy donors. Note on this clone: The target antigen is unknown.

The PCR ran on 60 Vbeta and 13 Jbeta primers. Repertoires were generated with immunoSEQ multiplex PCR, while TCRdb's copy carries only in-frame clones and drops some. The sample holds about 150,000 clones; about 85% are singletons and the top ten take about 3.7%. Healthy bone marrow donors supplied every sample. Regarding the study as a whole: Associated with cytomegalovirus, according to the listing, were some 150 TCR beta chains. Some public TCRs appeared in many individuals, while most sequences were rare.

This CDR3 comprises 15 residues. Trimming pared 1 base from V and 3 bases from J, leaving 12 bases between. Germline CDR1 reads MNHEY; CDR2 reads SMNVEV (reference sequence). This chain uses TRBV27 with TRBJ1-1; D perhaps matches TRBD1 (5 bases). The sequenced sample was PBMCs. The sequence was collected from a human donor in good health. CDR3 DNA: TGTGCCAGCAGTTTATATAGGGCGGGGGACACTGAAGCTTTCTTT. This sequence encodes CASSLYRAGDTEAFF.